This T cell receptor (beta chain) was observed in a study of blood T cell repertoires in COVID-19. About the research overall: T cells, B-cell-depleted T cells, or PBMCs provided the cDNA or gDNA that served as material.

Repertoires were generated with immunoSEQ multiplex PCR, while TCRdb's copy carries only in-frame clones and drops some. The table shows around 500,000 clones, with 88% occurring only once. The germline V gene has CDR1 SGHTA and CDR2 FQGNSA. This CDR3 contains 14 residues. The V and J ends lost 4 bases and 1 base respectively, with 8 bases between them. Individuals aged roughly 18 to 95 years were recruited from fewer than 25 US areas. Researchers sorted participants into cohorts using their self-reported clinical history. The sequenced material came from PBMCs or T cells enriched from blood (not recorded which). The chain employs TRBV7-2 and TRBJ2-1; D is possibly TRBD2 (6 bases). The receptor was isolated from a woman between 40 and 50 years old who had recovered from COVID-19. The CDR3: CASSSEGSYNEQFF. CDR3 in DNA: TGTGCCAGCAGCTCGGAGGGGTCCTACAATGAGCAGTTCTTC.